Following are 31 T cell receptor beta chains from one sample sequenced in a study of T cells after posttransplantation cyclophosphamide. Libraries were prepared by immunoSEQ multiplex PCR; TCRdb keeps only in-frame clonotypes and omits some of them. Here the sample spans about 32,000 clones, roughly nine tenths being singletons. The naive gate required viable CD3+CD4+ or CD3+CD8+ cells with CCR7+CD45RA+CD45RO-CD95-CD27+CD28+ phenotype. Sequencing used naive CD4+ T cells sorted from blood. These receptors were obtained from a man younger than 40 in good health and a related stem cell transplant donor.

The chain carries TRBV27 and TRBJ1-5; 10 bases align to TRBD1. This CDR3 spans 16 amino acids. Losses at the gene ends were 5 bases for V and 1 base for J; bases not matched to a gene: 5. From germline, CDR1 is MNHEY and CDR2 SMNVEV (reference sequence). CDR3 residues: CASSPTGGSSNQPQHF. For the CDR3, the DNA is TGTGCCAGCAGTCCGACAGGGGGCTCGAGCAATCAGCCCCAGCATTTT.

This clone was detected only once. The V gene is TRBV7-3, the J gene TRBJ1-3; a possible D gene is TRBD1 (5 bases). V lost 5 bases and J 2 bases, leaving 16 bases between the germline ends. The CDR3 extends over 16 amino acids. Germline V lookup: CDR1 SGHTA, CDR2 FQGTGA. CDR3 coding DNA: TGTGCCAGCAGCCCGGACCACGGGACTGCTGGAAACACCATATATTTT. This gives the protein CASSPDHGTAGNTIYF. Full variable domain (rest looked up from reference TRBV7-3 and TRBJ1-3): GAGVSQTPSNKVTEKGKYVELRCDPISGHTALYWYRQSLGQGPEFLIYFQGTGAADDSGLPNDRFFAVRPEGSVSTLKIQRTERGDSAVYLCASSPDHGTAGNTIYFGEGSWLTVV.

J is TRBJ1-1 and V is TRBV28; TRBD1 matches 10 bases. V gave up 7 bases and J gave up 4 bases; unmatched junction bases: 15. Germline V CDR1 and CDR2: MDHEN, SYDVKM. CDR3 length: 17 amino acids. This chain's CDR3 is CASTIQGQGIVGTEAFF. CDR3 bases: TGTGCCAGCACGATTCAGGGACAGGGGATTGTTGGCACTGAAGCTTTCTTT. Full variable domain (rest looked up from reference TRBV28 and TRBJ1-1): DVKVTQSSRYLVKRTGEKVFLECVQDMDHENMFWYRQDPGLGLRLIYFSYDVKMKEKGDIPEGYSVSREKKERFSLILESASTNQTSMYLCASTIQGQGIVGTEAFFGQGTRLTVV.

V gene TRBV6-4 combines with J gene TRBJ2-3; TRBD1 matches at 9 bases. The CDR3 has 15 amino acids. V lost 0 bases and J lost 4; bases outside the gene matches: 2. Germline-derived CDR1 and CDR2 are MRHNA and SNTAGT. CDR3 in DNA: TGTGCCAGCAGTGACTCGACAGGGGGGGCAGATACGCAGTATTTT. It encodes CASSDSTGGADTQYF.

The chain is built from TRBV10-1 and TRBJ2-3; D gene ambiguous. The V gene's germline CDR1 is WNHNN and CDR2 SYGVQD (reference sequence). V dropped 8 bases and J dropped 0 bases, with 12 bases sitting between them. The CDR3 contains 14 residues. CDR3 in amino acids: CASQAVRSTDTQYF. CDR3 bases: TGCGCCAGCCAGGCAGTACGCAGCACAGATACGCAGTATTTT.

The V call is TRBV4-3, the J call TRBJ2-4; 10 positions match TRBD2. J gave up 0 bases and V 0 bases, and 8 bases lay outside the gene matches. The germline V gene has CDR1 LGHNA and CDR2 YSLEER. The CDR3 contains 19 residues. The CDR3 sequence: CASSQDRLAGELAKNIQYF. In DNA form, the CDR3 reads TGCGCCAGCAGCCAAGATAGGCTAGCGGGGGAGTTAGCCAAAAACATTCAGTACTTC.

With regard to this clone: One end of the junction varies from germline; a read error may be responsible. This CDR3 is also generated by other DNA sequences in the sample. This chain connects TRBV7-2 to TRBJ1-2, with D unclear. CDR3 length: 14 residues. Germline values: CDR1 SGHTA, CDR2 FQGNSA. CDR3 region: CASSLATSDYGYTF. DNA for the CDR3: TGTGCCAGCAGCCTAGCTACGTCAGACTATGGCTACACCTTC.

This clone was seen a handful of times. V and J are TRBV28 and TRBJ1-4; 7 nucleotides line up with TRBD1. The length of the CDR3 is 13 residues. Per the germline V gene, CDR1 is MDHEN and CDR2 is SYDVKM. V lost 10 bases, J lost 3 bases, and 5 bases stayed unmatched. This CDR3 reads CATLTGANEKLFF. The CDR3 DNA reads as TGTGCCACCTTAACAGGGGCTAATGAAAAACTGTTTTTT.

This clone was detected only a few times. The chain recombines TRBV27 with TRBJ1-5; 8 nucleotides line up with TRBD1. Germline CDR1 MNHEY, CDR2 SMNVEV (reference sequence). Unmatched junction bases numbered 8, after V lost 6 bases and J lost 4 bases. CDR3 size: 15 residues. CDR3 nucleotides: TGTGCCAGCAGGAGCTTGACAGGGGAAAATCAGCCCCAGCATTTT. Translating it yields CASRSLTGENQPQHF.

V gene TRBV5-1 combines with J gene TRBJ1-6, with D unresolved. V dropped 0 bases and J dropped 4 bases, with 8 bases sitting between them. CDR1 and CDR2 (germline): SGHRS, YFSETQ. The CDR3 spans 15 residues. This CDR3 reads CASSLALQYNSPLHF. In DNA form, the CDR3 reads TGCGCCAGCAGCTTGGCCTTACAGTATAATTCACCCCTCCACTTT.

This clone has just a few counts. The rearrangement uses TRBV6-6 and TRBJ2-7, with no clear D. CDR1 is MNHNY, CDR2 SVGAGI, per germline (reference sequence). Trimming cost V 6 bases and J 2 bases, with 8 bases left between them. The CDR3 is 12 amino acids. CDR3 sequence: CASSPVTYEQYF. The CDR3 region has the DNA TGTGCCAGCAGCCCGGTGACCTACGAGCAGTACTTC.

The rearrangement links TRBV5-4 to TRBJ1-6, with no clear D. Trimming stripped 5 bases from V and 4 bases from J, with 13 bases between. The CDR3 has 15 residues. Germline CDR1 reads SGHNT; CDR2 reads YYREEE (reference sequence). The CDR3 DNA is TGTGCCAGCAGTACCGGGAGTGGGTATAATTCACCCCTCCACTTT. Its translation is CASSTGSGYNSPLHF. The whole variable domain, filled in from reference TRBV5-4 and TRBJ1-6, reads ETGVTQSPTHLIKTRGQQVTLRCSSQSGHNTVSWYQQALGQGPQFIFQYYREEENGRGNFPPRFSGLQFPNYSSELNVNALELDDSALYLCASSTGSGYNSPLHFGNGTRLTVT.

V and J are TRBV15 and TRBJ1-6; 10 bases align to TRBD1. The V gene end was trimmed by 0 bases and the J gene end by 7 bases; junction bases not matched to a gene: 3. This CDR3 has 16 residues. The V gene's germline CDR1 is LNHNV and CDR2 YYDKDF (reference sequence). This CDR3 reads CATSREPGQGNSPLHF. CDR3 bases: TGTGCCACCAGCAGAGAACCGGGACAGGGGAATTCACCCCTCCACTTT.

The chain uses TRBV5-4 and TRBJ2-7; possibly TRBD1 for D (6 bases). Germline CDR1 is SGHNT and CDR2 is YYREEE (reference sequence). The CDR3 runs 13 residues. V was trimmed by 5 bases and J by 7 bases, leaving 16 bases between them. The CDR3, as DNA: TGTGCCAGCAGACTTGGACAGCAGGGTGAGCAGTACTTC. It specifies CASRLGQQGEQYF. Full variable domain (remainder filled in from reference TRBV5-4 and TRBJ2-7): ETGVTQSPTHLIKTRGQQVTLRCSSQSGHNTVSWYQQALGQGPQFIFQYYREEENGRGNFPPRFSGLQFPNYSSELNVNALELDDSALYLCASRLGQQGEQYFGPGTRLTVT.

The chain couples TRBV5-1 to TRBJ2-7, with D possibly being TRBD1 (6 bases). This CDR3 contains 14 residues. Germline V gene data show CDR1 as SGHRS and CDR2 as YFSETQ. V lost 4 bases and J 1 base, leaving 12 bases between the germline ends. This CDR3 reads CASSRDRQSYEQYF. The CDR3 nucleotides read TGCGCCAGCAGCCGTGACAGGCAGTCCTACGAGCAGTACTTC.

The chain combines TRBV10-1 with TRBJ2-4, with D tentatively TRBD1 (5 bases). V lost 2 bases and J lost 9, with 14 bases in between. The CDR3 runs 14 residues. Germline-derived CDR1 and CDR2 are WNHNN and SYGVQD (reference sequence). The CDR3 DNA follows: TGCGCCAGCAGTGAGGGGGCAGGGTTCGGCATTCAGTACTTC. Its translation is CASSEGAGFGIQYF.

CDR3 sequence reads: CASSMRGCEQYF. The CDR3 DNA sequence: TGTGCCAGTAGTATGCGGGGGTGTGAGCAGTACTTC. The chain links TRBV19 to TRBJ2-7; 7 bases are a match to TRBD2. The V and J ends lost 3 bases and 7 bases, in that order; junction bases with no gene match: 3. Germline lookup yields CDR1 LNHDA and CDR2 SQIVND (reference sequence). CDR3 length equals 12 residues.

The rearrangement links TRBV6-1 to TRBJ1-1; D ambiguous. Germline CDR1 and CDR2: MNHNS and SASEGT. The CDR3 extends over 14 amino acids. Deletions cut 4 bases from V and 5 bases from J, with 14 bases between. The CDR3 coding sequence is TGTGCCAGCAGTGGCGGAGGGATCGGTACTGAAGCTTTCTTT. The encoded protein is CASSGGGIGTEAFF.

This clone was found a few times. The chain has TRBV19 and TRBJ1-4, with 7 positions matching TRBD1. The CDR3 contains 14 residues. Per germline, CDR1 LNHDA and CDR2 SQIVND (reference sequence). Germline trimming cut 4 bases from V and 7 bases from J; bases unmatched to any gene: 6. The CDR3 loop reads CASSKLTGVEKLFF. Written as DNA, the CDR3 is TGTGCCAGTAGTAAGCTCACAGGGGTTGAAAAACTGTTTTTT.

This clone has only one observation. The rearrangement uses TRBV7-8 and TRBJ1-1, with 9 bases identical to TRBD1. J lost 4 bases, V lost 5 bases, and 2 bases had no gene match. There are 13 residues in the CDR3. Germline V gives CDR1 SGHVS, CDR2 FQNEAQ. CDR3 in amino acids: CASSRDRVTEAFF. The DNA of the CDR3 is TGTGCCAGCAGCCGGGACAGGGTCACTGAAGCTTTCTTT. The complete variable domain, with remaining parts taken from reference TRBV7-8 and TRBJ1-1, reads GAGVSQSPRYKVAKRGQDVALRCDPISGHVSLFWYQQALGQGPEFLTYFQNEAQLDKSGLPSDRFFAERPEGSVSTLKIQRTQQEDSAVYLCASSRDRVTEAFFGQGTRLTVV.

The CDR3 DNA reads as TGCGCCAGCAGCAAAGGGGGCCGCAATCAGCCCCAGCATTTT. Translated: CASSKGGRNQPQHF. The chain carries TRBV5-1 and TRBJ1-5; 7 bases align to TRBD1. CDR1 is SGHRS and CDR2 is YFSETQ in the germline V gene. The CDR3 consists of 14 residues. The J segment lost 2 bases and the V segment lost 4 bases, leaving 3 bases of the junction unmatched. Looking up the rest from reference TRBV5-1 and TRBJ1-5 gives the full variable domain: KAGVTQTPRYLIKTRGQQVTLSCSPISGHRSVSWYQQTPGQGLQFLFEYFSETQRNKGNFPGRFSGRQFSNSRSEMNVSTLELGDSALYLCASSKGGRNQPQHFGDGTRLSIL.

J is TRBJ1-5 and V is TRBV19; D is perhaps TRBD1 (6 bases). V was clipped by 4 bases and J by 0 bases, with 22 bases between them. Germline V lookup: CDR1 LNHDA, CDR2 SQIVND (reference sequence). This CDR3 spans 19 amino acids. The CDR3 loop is CASSTRYMTGENSNQPQHF. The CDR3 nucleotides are TGTGCCAGTAGTACGAGATACATGACAGGCGAAAATAGCAATCAGCCCCAGCATTTT.

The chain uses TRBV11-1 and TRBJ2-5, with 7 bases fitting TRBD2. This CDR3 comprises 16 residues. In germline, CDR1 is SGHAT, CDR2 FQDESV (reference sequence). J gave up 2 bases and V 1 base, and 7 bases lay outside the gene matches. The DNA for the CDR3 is TGTGCCAGCAGCTTAGAGCTTGAGCGGGGACAAGAGACCCAGTACTTC. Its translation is CASSLELERGQETQYF.

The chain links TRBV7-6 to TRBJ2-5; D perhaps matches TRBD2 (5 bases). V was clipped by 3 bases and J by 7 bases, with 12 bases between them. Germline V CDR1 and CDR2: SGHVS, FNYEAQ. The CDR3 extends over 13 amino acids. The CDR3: CASSFETSGTQYF. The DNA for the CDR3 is TGTGCCAGCAGCTTCGAGACAAGCGGGACCCAGTACTTC.

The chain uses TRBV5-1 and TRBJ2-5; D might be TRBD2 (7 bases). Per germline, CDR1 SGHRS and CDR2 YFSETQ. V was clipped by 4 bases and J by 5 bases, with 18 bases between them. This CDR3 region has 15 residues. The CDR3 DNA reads TGCGCCAGCAGCCTGGGGCGGGGGCGCGGGGAGACCCAGTACTTC. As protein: CASSLGRGRGETQYF.

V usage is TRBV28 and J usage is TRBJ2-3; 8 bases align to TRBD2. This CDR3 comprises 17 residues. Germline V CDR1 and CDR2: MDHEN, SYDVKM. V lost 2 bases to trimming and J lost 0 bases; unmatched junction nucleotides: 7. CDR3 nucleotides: TGTGCCAGCAGTTTAATTGGACGGGGGGGTAGCACAGATACGCAGTATTTT. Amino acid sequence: CASSLIGRGGSTDTQYF.

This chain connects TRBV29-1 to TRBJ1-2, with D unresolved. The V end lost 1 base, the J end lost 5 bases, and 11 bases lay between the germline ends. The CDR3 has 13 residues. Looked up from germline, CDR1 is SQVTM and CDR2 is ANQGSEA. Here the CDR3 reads CSVEGGRRYGYTF. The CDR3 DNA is TGCAGCGTTGAAGGTGGCCGGAGGTATGGCTACACCTTC. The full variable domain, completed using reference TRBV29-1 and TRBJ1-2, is SAVISQKPSRDICQRGTSLTIQCQVDSQVTMMFWYRQQPGQSLTLIATANQGSEATYESGFVIDKFPISRPNLTFSTLTVSNMSPEDSSIYLCSVEGGRRYGYTFGSGTRLTVV.

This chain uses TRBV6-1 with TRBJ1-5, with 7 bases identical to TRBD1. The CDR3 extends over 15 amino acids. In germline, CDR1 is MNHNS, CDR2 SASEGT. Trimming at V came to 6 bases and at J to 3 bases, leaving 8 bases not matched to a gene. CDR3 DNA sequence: TGTGCCAGCAGCATTTCCCAGGGGGTCAATCAGCCCCAGCATTTT. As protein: CASSISQGVNQPQHF.

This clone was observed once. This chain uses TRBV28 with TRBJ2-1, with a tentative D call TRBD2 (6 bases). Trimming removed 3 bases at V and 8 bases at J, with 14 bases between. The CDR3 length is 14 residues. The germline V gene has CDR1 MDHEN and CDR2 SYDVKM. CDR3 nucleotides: TGTGCCAGCAGTTTTTATCTCCCGGGGGATGAGCAGTTCTTC. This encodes CASSFYLPGDEQFF. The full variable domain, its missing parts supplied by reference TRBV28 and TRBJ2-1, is DVKVTQSSRYLVKRTGEKVFLECVQDMDHENMFWYRQDPGLGLRLIYFSYDVKMKEKGDIPEGYSVSREKKERFSLILESASTNQTSMYLCASSFYLPGDEQFFGPGTRLTVL.

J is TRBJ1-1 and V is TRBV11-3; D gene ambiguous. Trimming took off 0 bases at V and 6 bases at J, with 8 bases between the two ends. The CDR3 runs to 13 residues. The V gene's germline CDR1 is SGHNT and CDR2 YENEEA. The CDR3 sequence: CASSLDSFAEAFF. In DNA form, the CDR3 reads TGTGCCAGCAGCTTAGATTCCTTTGCTGAAGCTTTCTTT.

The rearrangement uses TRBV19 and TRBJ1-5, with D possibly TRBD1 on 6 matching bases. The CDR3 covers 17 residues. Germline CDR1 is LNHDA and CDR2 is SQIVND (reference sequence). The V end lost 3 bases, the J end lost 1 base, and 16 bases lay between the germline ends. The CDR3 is CASSILSGGGSNQPQHF. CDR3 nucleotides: TGTGCCAGTAGTATTCTTTCGGGGGGCGGGAGCAATCAGCCCCAGCATTTT.